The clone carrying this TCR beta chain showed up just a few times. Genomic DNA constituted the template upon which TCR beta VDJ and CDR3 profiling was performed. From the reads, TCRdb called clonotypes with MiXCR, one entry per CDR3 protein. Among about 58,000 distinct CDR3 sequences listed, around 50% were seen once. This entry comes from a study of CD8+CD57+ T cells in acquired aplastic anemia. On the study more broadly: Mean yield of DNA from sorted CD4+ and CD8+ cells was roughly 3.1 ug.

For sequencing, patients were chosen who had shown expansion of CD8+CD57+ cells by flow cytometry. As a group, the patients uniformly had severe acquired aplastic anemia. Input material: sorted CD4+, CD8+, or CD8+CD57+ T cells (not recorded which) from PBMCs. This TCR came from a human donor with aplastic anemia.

CDR3 sequence reads: CSVGRQGSYNEQFF. The DNA for the CDR3 is TGCAGCGTTGGGAGACAGGGGTCCTACAATGAGCAGTTCTTC. The chain uses TRBV29-1 and TRBJ2-1; 8 bases line up with TRBD1. V lost 4 bases to trimming and J lost 1 base; unmatched junction nucleotides: 3. CDR1 is SQVTM and CDR2 is ANQGSEA in the germline V gene. The CDR3 is 14 amino acids.